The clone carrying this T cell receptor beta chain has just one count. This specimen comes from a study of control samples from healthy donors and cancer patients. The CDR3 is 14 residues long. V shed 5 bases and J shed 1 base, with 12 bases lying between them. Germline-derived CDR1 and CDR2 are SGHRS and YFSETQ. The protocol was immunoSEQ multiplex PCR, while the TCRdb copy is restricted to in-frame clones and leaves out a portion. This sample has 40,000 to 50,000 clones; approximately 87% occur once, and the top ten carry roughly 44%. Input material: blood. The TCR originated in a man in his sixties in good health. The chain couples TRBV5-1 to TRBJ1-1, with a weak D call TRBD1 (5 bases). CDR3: CASRDGTENTEAFF. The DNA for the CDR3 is TGCGCCAGCAGGGACGGGACGGAGAACACTGAAGCTTTCTTT.